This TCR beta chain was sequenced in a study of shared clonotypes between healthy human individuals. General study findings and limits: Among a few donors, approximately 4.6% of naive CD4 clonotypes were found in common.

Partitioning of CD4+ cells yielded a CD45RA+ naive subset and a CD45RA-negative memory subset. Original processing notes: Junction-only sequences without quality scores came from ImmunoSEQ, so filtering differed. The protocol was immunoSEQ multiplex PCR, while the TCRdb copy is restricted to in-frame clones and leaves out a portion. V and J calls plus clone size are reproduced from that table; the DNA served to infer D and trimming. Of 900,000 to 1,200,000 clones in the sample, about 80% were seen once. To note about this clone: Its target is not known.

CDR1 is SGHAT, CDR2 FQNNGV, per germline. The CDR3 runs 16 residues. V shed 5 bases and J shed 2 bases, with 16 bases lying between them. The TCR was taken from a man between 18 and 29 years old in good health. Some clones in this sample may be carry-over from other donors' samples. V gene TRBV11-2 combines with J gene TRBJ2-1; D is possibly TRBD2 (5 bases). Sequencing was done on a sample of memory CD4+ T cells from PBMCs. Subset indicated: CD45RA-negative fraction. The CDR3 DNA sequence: TGTGCCAGCAGCGTACTCCCAGGACTGCCCTACAATGAGCAGTTCTTC. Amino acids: CASSVLPGLPYNEQFF.